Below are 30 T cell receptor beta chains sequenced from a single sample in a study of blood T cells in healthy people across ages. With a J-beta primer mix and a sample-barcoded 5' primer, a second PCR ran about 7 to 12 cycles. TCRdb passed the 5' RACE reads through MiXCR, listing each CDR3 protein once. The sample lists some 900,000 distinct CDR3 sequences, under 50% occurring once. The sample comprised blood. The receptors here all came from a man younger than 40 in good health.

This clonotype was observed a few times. The CDR3 DNA reads TGCAGCTCCGAGGGAACAGCCCCGGGGGGCTACACCTTC. Encoded protein: CSSEGTAPGGYTF. J is TRBJ1-2 and V is TRBV29-1; D is ambiguous. The CDR3 loop spans 13 amino acids. CDR1 is SQVTM, CDR2 ANQGSEA, per germline. Trimming removed 8 bases at V and 8 bases at J, with 21 bases between.

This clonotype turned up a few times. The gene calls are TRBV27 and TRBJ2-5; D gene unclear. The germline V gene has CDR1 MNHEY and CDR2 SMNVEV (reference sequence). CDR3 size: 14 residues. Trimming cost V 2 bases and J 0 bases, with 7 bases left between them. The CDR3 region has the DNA TGTGCCAGCAGTTTACACAACTACCAAGAGACCCAGTACTTC. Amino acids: CASSLHNYQETQYF.

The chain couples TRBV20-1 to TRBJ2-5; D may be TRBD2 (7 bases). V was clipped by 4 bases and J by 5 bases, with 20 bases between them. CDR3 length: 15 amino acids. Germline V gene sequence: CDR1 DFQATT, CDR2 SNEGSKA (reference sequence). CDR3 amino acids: CSATGAGATVETQYF. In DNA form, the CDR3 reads TGCAGTGCTACAGGGGCGGGGGCCACGGTGGAGACCCAGTACTTC.

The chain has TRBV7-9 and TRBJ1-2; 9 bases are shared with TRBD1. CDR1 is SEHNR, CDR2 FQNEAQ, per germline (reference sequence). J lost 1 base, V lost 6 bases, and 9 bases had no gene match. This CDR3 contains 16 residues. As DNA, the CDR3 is TGTGCCAGCAGTCTCCGGGACAGGGAACTTAACTATGGCTACACCTTC. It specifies CASSLRDRELNYGYTF.

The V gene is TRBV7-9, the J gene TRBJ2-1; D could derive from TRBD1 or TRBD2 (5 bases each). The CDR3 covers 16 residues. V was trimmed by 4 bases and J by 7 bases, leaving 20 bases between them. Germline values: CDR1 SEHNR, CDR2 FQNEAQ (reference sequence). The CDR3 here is CASSSLPGPDLNEQFF. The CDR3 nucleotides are TGTGCCAGCAGCTCGTTGCCGGGGCCTGATTTGAATGAGCAGTTCTTC.

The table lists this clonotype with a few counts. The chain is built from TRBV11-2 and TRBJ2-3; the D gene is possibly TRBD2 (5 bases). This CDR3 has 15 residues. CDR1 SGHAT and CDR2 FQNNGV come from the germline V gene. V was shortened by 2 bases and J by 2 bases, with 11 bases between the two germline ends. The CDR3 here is CASSLIARATDTQYF. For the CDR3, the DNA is TGTGCCAGCAGCTTAATAGCGCGAGCCACAGATACGCAGTATTTT. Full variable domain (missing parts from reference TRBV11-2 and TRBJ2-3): EAGVAQSPRYKIIEKRQSVAFWCNPISGHATLYWYQQILGQGPKLLIQFQNNGVVDDSQLPKDRFSAERLKGVDSTLKIQPAKLEDSAVYLCASSLIARATDTQYFGPGTRLTVL.

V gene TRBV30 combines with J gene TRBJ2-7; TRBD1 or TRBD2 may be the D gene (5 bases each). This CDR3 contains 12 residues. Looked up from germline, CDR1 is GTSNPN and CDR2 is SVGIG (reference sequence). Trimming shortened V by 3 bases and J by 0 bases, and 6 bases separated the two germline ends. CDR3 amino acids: CAWSGTSYEQYF. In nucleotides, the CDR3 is TGTGCCTGGAGCGGGACCTCCTACGAGCAGTACTTC.

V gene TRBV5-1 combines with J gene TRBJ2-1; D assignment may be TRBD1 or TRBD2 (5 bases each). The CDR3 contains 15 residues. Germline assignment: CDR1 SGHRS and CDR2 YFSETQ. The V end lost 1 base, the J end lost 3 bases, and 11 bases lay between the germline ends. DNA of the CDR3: TGCGCCAGCAGCTTGTTAGGGACCCTCTACAATGAGCAGTTCTTC. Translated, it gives CASSLLGTLYNEQFF.

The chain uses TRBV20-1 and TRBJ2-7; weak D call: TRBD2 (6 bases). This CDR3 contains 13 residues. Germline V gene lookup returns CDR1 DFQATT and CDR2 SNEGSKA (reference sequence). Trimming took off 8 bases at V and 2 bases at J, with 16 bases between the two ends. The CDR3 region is CSTAGTATYEQYF. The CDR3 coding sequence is TGCAGTACTGCCGGGACTGCAACCTACGAGCAGTACTTC.

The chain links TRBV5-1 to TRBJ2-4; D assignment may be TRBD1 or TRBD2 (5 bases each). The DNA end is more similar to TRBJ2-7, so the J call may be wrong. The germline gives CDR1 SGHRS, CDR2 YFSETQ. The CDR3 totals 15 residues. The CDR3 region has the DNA TGCGCCAGCAGTCGGGAACCCGGGGCTCATTACGAGCAGTACTTC. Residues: CASSREPGAHYEQYF.

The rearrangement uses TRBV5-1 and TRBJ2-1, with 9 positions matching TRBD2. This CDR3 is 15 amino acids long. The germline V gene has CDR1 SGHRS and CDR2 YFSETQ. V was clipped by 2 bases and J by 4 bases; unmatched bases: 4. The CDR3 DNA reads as TGCGCCAGCAGCTTAGCGGGGGGAAAGTACAATGAGCAGTTCTTC. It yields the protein CASSLAGGKYNEQFF.

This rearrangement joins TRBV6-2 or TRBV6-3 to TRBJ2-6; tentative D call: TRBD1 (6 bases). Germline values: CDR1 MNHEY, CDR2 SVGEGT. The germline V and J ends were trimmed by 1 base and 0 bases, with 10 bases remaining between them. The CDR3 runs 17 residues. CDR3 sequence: CASSYYREPSGANVLTF. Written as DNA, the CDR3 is TGTGCCAGCAGTTACTACAGGGAGCCCTCTGGGGCCAACGTCCTGACTTTC.

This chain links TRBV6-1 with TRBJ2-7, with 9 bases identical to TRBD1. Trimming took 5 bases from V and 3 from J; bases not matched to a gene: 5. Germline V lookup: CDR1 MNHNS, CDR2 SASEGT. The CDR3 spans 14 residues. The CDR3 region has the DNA TGTGCCAGCAGTAGGGACAGGGAGTACTACGAGCAGTACTTC. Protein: CASSRDREYYEQYF.

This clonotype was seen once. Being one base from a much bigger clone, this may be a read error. The chain's CDR3 is CASSPPTAGVHNEQYF. CDR3 in DNA: TGTGCCAGCAGCCCCCCTACAGCGGGGGTTCACAATGAGCAGTACTTC. V gene TRBV9 combines with J gene TRBJ2-7; 8 nucleotides match TRBD2. Germline V gene data show CDR1 as SGDLS and CDR2 as YYNGEE. This CDR3 has 16 residues. Unmatched junction bases numbered 16, after V lost 4 bases and J lost 7 bases.

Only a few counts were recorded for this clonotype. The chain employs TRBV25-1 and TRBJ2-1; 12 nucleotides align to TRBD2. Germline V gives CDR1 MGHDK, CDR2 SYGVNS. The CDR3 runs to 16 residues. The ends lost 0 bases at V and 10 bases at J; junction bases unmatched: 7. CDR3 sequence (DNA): TGTGCCAGCAGTGAATACCTAGCGGGGGGGCTTCAGGAGCAGTTCTTC. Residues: CASSEYLAGGLQEQFF.

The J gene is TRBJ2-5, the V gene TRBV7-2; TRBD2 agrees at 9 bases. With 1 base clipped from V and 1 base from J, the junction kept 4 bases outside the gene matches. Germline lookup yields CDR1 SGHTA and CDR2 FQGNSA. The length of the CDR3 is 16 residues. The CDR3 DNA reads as TGTGCCAGCAGCTTAGTTGGCGGGGGGGCCCAAGAGACCCAGTACTTC. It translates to CASSLVGGGAQETQYF.

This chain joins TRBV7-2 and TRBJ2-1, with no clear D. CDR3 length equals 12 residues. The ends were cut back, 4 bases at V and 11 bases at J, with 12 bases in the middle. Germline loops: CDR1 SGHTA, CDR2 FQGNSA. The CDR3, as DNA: TGTGCCAGCAGCTCGTATAGGATCAAGCAGTTCTTC. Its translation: CASSSYRIKQFF. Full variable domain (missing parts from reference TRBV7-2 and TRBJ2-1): GAGVSQSPSNKVTEKGKDVELRCDPISGHTALYWYRQSLGQGLEFLIYFQGNSAPDKSGLPSDRFSAERTGGSVSTLTIQRTQQEDSAVYLCASSSYRIKQFFGPGTRLTVL.

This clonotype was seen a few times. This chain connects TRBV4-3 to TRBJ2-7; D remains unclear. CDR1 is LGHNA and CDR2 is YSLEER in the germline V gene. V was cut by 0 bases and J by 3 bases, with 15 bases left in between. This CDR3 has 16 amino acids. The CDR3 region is CASSQEWYSGLYEQYF. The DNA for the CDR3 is TGCGCCAGCAGCCAAGAATGGTACAGTGGCCTCTACGAGCAGTACTTC.

CDR3 sequence: CASSARGQKNIQYF. DNA for the CDR3: TGTGCCAGCAGTGCTCGGGGACAGAAAAACATTCAGTACTTC. This chain uses TRBV2 with TRBJ2-5, with 7 nucleotides matching TRBD1. The end of the DNA aligns better with TRBJ2-4, so the J call may be wrong. Germline loops: CDR1 SNHLY, CDR2 FYNNEI. CDR3 length: 14 residues.

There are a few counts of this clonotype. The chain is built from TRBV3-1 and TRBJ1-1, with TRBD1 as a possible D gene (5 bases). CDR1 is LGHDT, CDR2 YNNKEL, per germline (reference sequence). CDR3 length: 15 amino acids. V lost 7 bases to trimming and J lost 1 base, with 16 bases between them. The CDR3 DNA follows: TGTGCCAGCACCCGAATGGGGGGTGGGAACACTGAAGCTTTCTTT. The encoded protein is CASTRMGGGNTEAFF. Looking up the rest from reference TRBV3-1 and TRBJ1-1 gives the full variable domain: DTAVSQTPKYLVTQMGNDKSIKCEQNLGHDTMYWYKQDSKKFLKIMFSYNNKELIINETVPNRFSPKSPDKAHLNLHINSLELGDSAVYFCASTRMGGGNTEAFFGQGTRLTVV.

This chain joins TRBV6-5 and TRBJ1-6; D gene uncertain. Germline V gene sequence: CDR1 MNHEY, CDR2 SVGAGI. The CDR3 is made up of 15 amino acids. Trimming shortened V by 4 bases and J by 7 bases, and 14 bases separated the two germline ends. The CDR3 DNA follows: TGTGCCAGCAGTTCCAAGCTGAATTCCAATTCACCCCTCCACTTT. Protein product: CASSSKLNSNSPLHF.

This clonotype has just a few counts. CDR3 nucleotides: TGCAGTGCTAGAGGGGAGCGTACGGGGGGAAGCACAGATACGCAGTATTTT. It translates to CSARGERTGGSTDTQYF. V and J are TRBV20-1 and TRBJ2-3, with 7 bases fitting TRBD2. This CDR3 has 17 amino acids. The germline gives CDR1 DFQATT, CDR2 SNEGSKA (reference sequence). Germline trimming cut 1 base from V and 0 bases from J; bases unmatched to any gene: 10.

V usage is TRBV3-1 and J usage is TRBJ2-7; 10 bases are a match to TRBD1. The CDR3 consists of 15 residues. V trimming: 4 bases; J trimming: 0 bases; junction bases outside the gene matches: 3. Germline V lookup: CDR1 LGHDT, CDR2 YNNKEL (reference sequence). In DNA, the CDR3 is TGTGCCAGCAGCCCGACAGGGGGCTACTCCTACGAGCAGTACTTC. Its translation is CASSPTGGYSYEQYF.

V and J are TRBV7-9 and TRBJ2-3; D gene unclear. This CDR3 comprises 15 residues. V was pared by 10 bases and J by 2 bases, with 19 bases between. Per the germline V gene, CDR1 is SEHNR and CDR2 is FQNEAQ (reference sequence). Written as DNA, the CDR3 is TGTGCCACCGACCCGTCGCGAGCTTTCACAGATACGCAGTATTTT. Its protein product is CATDPSRAFTDTQYF.

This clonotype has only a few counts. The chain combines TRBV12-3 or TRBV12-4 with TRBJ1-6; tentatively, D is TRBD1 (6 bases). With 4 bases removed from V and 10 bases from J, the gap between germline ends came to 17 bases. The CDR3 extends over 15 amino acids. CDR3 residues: CASSSITGGGSPLHF. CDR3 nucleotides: TGTGCCAGCAGTTCGATAACGGGGGGCGGGTCACCCCTCCACTTT.

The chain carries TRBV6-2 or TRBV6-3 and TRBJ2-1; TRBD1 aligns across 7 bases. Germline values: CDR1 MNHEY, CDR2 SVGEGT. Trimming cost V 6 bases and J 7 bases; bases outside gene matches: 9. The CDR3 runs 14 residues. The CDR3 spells CASSLGQVVNEQFF. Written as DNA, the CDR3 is TGTGCCAGCAGCCTCGGACAGGTCGTGAATGAGCAGTTCTTC.

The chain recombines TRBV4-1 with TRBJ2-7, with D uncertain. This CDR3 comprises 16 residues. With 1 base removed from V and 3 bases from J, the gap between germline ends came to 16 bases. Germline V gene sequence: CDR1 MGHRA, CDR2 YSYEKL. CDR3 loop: CASSQGPPRRVYEQYF. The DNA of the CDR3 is TGCGCCAGCAGCCAAGGTCCCCCTAGACGAGTCTACGAGCAGTACTTC.

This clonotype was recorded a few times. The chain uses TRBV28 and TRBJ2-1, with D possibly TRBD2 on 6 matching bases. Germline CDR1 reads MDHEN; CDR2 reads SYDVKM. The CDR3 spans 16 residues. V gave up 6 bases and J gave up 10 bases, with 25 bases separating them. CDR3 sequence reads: CASSVEYRSGREEQFF. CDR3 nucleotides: TGTGCCAGCAGCGTCGAATACAGGTCGGGGCGGGAAGAGCAGTTCTTC.

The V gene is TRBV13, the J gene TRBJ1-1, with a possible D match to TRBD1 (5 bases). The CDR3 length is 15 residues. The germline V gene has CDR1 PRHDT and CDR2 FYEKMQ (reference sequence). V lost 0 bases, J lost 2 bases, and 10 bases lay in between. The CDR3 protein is CASSLGLRGNTEAFF. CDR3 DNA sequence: TGTGCCAGCAGCTTAGGCCTGAGGGGTAACACTGAAGCTTTCTTT.

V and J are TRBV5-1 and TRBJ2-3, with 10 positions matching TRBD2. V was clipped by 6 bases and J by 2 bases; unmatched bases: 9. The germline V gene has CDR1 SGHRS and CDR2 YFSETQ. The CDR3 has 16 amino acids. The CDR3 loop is CASKTGLAAATDTQYF. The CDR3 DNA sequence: TGCGCCAGCAAAACCGGACTAGCGGCCGCCACAGATACGCAGTATTTT.